The 25 T cell receptor beta chains below come from one sample, sequenced in a study of control samples from healthy donors and cancer patients. TCRdb's copy holds only in-frame clones and misses some; the assay was immunoSEQ multiplex PCR. The table lists under 150,000 clones, roughly 91% of them singletons, with about 1.7% in the top ten. The sequencing input was PBMCs. The receptors stem from a man aged 45-65 years with head and neck cancer.

J is TRBJ1-2 and V is TRBV3-1 (or the pseudogene TRBV3-2); TRBD1 aligns across 9 bases. With V trimmed by 4 bases and J by 3 bases, 6 bases remained unmatched. Germline V lookup: CDR1 LGHDT, CDR2 YNNKEL (reference sequence). This CDR3 comprises 15 residues. CDR3: CASSLTGGFDYGYTF. The CDR3 DNA sequence: TGTGCCAGCAGCCTTACAGGGGGCTTCGACTATGGCTACACCTTC.

J is TRBJ2-5 and V is TRBV5-1; D gene uncertain. Trimming removed 5 bases from V and 5 bases from J, with 7 bases in between. The germline V gene has CDR1 SGHRS and CDR2 YFSETQ. The CDR3 sequence is 11 residues long. Here the CDR3 DNA reads TGCGCCAGCAGAGGAGAGGAGACCCAGTACTTC. Translated, it gives CASRGEETQYF.

The DNA of the CDR3 is TGTGCCAGCACGAGGTCGTTAAATGAAAAACTGTTTTTT. Residues: CASTRSLNEKLFF. J is TRBJ1-4 and V is TRBV2; D is unresolved. Between the trimmed V and J ends, which lost 7 bases and 5 bases, there was a span of 11 bases. In germline, CDR1 is SNHLY, CDR2 FYNNEI. The CDR3 is 13 amino acids.

The chain is built from TRBV7-2 and TRBJ2-5, with a tentative D call TRBD1 (6 bases). CDR1 SGHTA and CDR2 FQGNSA come from the germline V gene. The CDR3 runs to 15 residues. V lost 1 base and J lost 5, with 14 bases in between. This chain's CDR3 is CASSLEGNRAETQYF. The CDR3 nucleotides read TGTGCCAGCAGCTTAGAGGGCAACAGGGCGGAGACCCAGTACTTC.

CDR3 in DNA: TGTGCCAGCAGCGTAGATCGGCAGGGGCGAGCTTTCTTT. Protein product: CASSVDRQGRAFF. The chain uses TRBV9 and TRBJ1-1; D may be TRBD1 (6 bases). The CDR3 extends over 13 amino acids. V lost 0 bases and J lost 10, with 13 bases in between. From germline, CDR1 is SGDLS and CDR2 YYNGEE.

V usage is TRBV6-5 and J usage is TRBJ2-1, with 10 bases that match TRBD1. Looked up from germline, CDR1 is MNHEY and CDR2 is SVGAGI. Trimming took 8 bases from V and 4 from J; bases not matched to a gene: 5. This CDR3 comprises 14 residues. CDR3 in amino acids: CASDPGQGYNEQFF. The CDR3 coding sequence is TGTGCCAGCGACCCGGGACAGGGGTACAATGAGCAGTTCTTC.

This clone occurred a few times. The rearrangement uses TRBV4-3 and TRBJ2-7; 10 bases match TRBD2. CDR1 and CDR2 from the germline V gene are LGHNA and YSLEER. V shed 0 bases and J 9 bases; nucleotides not matched to a gene: 11. The CDR3 loop spans 16 amino acids. The CDR3 protein is CASSQDGASGGSGQYF. As DNA, the CDR3 is TGCGCCAGCAGCCAAGATGGTGCTAGCGGGGGATCCGGGCAGTACTTC.

This clone appeared once. The chain couples TRBV3-1 (or the pseudogene TRBV3-2) to TRBJ2-7; tentatively, D is TRBD1 or TRBD2 (5 bases each). V lost 0 bases to trimming and J lost 4 bases, with 10 bases between them. The V gene's germline CDR1 is LGHDT and CDR2 YNNKEL (reference sequence). The CDR3 runs to 14 residues. CDR3 DNA: TGTGCCAGCAGCCAAGAGGGGGTACAGTACGAGCAGTACTTC. It translates to CASSQEGVQYEQYF.

The rearrangement links TRBV4-3 to TRBJ2-4, with D possibly called TRBD1 or TRBD2 (5 bases each). Germline CDR1 reads LGHNA; CDR2 reads YSLEER. The CDR3 length is 15 residues. V was clipped by 1 base and J by 8 bases, with 15 bases between them. CDR3 nucleotides: TGCGCCAGCAGCCAAGCAGGACGGGAAGGGGACATTCAGTACTTC. Protein product: CASSQAGREGDIQYF.

The chain links TRBV15 to TRBJ1-4; D call uncertain. CDR3 length equals 14 residues. The germline CDR1 and CDR2 sequences are LNHNV and YYDKDF (reference sequence). Between the trimmed V and J ends, which lost 0 bases and 8 bases, there was a span of 10 bases. CDR3 in amino acids: CATSREVYREKLFF. The CDR3 DNA is TGTGCCACCAGCAGAGAAGTTTATCGAGAAAAACTGTTTTTT. Together with reference TRBV15 and TRBJ1-4, the CDR3 gives the full variable domain: DAMVIQNPRYQVTQFGKPVTLSCSQTLNHNVMYWYQQKSSQAPKLLFHYYDKDFNNEADTPDNFQSRRPNTSFCFLDIRSPGLGDTAMYLCATSREVYREKLFFGSGTQLSVL.

The V call is TRBV3-1 (or the pseudogene TRBV3-2), the J call TRBJ2-5, with TRBD2 matching over 7 bases. CDR3 length equals 13 residues. V lost 2 bases and J lost 5; bases outside the gene matches: 2. Per the germline V gene, CDR1 is LGHDT and CDR2 is YNNKEL (reference sequence). CDR3 amino acids: CASSQNGRETQYF. The CDR3 nucleotides read TGTGCCAGCAGCCAAAACGGGAGGGAGACCCAGTACTTC.

This sequence joins TRBV6-5 and TRBJ2-7; TRBD1 might be the D (5 bases). The germline V gene has CDR1 MNHEY and CDR2 SVGAGI. This CDR3 spans 11 amino acids. Trimming took off 7 bases at V and 5 bases at J, with 9 bases between the two ends. The CDR3 is CASKTGDEQYF. The DNA for the CDR3 is TGTGCCAGCAAAACAGGTGACGAGCAGTACTTC.

This clone was seen only once. The V call is TRBV5-1, the J call TRBJ2-7; no clear D gene. The CDR3 has 14 residues. Germline assignment: CDR1 SGHRS and CDR2 YFSETQ. V was shortened by 3 bases and J by 0 bases, with 10 bases between the two germline ends. The CDR3 here is CASSWTVVSYEQYF. The DNA for the CDR3 is TGCGCCAGCAGCTGGACCGTAGTCTCCTACGAGCAGTACTTC.

The chain combines TRBV7-9 with TRBJ2-5; D not certain. The CDR3 runs to 14 residues. The V and J ends lost 1 base and 5 bases respectively, with 11 bases between them. Per germline, CDR1 SEHNR and CDR2 FQNEAQ (reference sequence). The CDR3 DNA follows: TGTGCCAGCAGCTTAGGGCCTCCCGGGGAGACCCAGTACTTC. Translation: CASSLGPPGETQYF.

The rearrangement links TRBV15 to TRBJ2-2, with D uncertain. Germline CDR1 reads LNHNV; CDR2 reads YYDKDF (reference sequence). The CDR3 consists of 15 residues. Between the trimmed V and J ends, which lost 0 bases and 4 bases, there was a span of 9 bases. CDR3 DNA sequence: TGTGCCACCAGCAGAGATCAGACACGCACCGGGGAGCTGTTTTTT. Its translation is CATSRDQTRTGELFF.

V and J are TRBV28 and TRBJ2-5, with D perhaps given as TRBD1 or TRBD2 (6 bases each). Trimming pared 7 bases from V and 7 bases from J, leaving 16 bases between. The CDR3 is 13 residues long. CDR1 and CDR2 (germline): MDHEN, SYDVKM. The chain's CDR3 is CASIEGGRGTQYF. The CDR3 DNA reads TGTGCCAGCATCGAGGGGGGCCGGGGGACCCAGTACTTC. The full variable domain, its missing parts supplied by reference TRBV28 and TRBJ2-5, is DVKVTQSSRYLVKRTGEKVFLECVQDMDHENMFWYRQDPGLGLRLIYFSYDVKMKEKGDIPEGYSVSREKKERFSLILESASTNQTSMYLCASIEGGRGTQYFGPGTRLLVL.

V gene TRBV29-1 combines with J gene TRBJ2-1; no reliable D call. V lost 4 bases and J lost 4, with 5 bases in between. CDR1 and CDR2 (germline): SQVTM, ANQGSEA. The CDR3 is 11 amino acids. CDR3 amino acids: CSVVPYNEQFF. The CDR3, as DNA: TGCAGCGTTGTGCCTTACAATGAGCAGTTCTTC.

The chain uses TRBV3-1 (or the pseudogene TRBV3-2) and TRBJ2-1, with a weak D call TRBD1 (6 bases). The V end lost 3 bases, the J end lost 0 bases, and 6 bases lay between the germline ends. This CDR3 contains 14 residues. In germline, CDR1 is LGHDT, CDR2 YNNKEL (reference sequence). The DNA of the CDR3 is TGTGCCAGCAGCCAGACAGGCTCCTACAATGAGCAGTTCTTC. This sequence encodes CASSQTGSYNEQFF.

This clone appeared a single time. V and J are TRBV7-9 and TRBJ1-5; the D gene is possibly TRBD1 (6 bases). This CDR3 spans 14 amino acids. In germline, CDR1 is SEHNR, CDR2 FQNEAQ (reference sequence). V shed 6 bases and J shed 4 bases, with 13 bases lying between them. In DNA, the CDR3 is TGTGCCAGCAGTACCGGGACACCTAATCAGCCCCAGCATTTT. This gives the protein CASSTGTPNQPQHF. The full variable domain, its missing parts supplied by reference TRBV7-9 and TRBJ1-5, is DTGVSQNPRHKITKRGQNVTFRCDPISEHNRLYWYRQTLGQGPEFLTYFQNEAQLEKSRLLSDRFSAERPKGSFSTLEIQRTEQGDSAMYLCASSTGTPNQPQHFGDGTRLSIL.

The V call is TRBV11-1, the J call TRBJ2-1, with TRBD2 matching 7 bases. V lost 0 bases, J lost 6 bases, and 8 bases stayed unmatched. The CDR3 has 16 residues. CDR1 is SGHAT and CDR2 is FQDESV in the germline V gene (reference sequence). CDR3 coding DNA: TGTGCCAGCAGCTTAGCGGGGCGAGCGGGGTTCAATGAGCAGTTCTTC. Its protein product is CASSLAGRAGFNEQFF.

The chain joins TRBV7-6 to TRBJ2-1, with D perhaps matching TRBD1 or TRBD2 (5 bases each). V lost 0 bases and J lost 5, with 11 bases in between. Germline loops: CDR1 SGHVS, CDR2 FNYEAQ. The CDR3 consists of 15 residues. The CDR3 nucleotides are TGTGCCAGCAGCTTAGCGGGTGGGGGAAACAATGAGCAGTTCTTC. Translated, it gives CASSLAGGGNNEQFF.

The CDR3 protein is CASSDWSSGNQPQHF. Written as DNA, the CDR3 is TGTGCCAGCAGTGATTGGTCTAGCGGCAATCAGCCCCAGCATTTT. The genes are TRBV2 and TRBJ1-5; D gene uncertain. The CDR3 loop spans 15 amino acids. Germline assignment: CDR1 SNHLY and CDR2 FYNNEI. V lost 3 bases, J lost 2 bases, and 11 bases lay in between.

The chain employs TRBV18 and TRBJ1-1; 9 nucleotides agree with TRBD1. From germline, CDR1 is KGHSH and CDR2 LQKENI. The CDR3 runs 20 residues. Germline trimming cut 3 bases from V and 3 bases from J; bases unmatched to any gene: 20. The CDR3 nucleotides read TGTGCCAGCTCACCGCGACAATACGGGACAGGGAGCAGAGCGGACACTGAAGCTTTCTTT. It translates to CASSPRQYGTGSRADTEAFF.

CDR3 in DNA: TGTGCCAGCAGCTTCAAGACAGGATGGAACACTGAAGCTTTCTTT. Protein sequence: CASSFKTGWNTEAFF. The chain uses TRBV7-6 and TRBJ1-1, with D possibly being TRBD1 (6 bases). The V end was cut by 3 bases, the J end by 1 base, with 12 bases between. This CDR3 region has 15 residues. The germline CDR1 and CDR2 sequences are SGHVS and FNYEAQ.

This chain links TRBV2 with TRBJ2-1; 9 bases fit TRBD1. V lost 7 bases, J lost 5 bases, and 18 bases stayed unmatched. The CDR3 consists of 18 residues. CDR1 is SNHLY, CDR2 FYNNEI, per germline. Here the CDR3 DNA reads TGTGCCAGCATTAGTTTGTGGACTCAACAGGGGGCACACAATGAGCAGTTCTTC. It codes for CASISLWTQQGAHNEQFF.